This paragraph reports one T cell receptor (beta chain). Its antigen specificity is not known. No base qualities exist here, and no much larger clone lies one base off it. Sample treatment or condition, as interpreted from the label and publication: around 19 received Ad26.COV2.S at low or high dose, single or two shots; 5 received placebo; per-sample allocation not given. For vaccine and placebo recipients, the sequenced repertoires came from samples collected on day 63 after the first injection. In Cohort 1b, about 27 adults aged 18-55 years were enrolled at a single site in Boston, USA, between 29 July and 7 August 2020. Ad26.COV2.S was a replication-incompetent adenovirus type 26 vector that expressed a prefusion-stabilized SARS-CoV-2 spike protein derived from the original Wuhan strain. The immunoSEQ Assay was the method used to sequence TCRbeta CDR3 regions. After extraction, genomic DNA underwent amplification by bias-controlled multiplex PCR, followed by high-throughput sequencing. The authors processed their data as follows. To quantify the absolute abundance of every unique TCRbeta CDR3 region, sequences were collapsed and filtered. T cell fraction was estimated by normalizing TCRbeta template counts to usable DNA, with usable DNA measured through amplification of reference genes found in all nucleated cells. Repertoire TCRs were annotated as SARS-CoV-2-specific by exact matching of V gene, CDR3 amino acid sequence and J gene to a known reactive TCR set. The reference SARS-CoV-2 TCR set came from MIRA and was filtered for enrichment in COVID-19-positive ImmuneCODE repertoires, removing public or cross-reactive TCRs. Using the MIRA antigens, annotated TCRs were further analysed by specific ORF or by position within an ORF. Breadth was defined as the number of annotated unique rearrangements divided by the total number of unique productive rearrangements, and depth was defined as the summed frequency of the annotated unique rearrangements. TCR breadth was compared between groups using two-sided Wilcoxon rank-sum tests. This is the immuneACCESS table as TCRdb keeps it, with only in-frame sequences that have V and J called. A part of the clones is gone; compared with another copy, unresolved V genes explain less than half, and the rest is unexplained. V and J calls and clone size are copied from that table; D and trimming were computed from the DNA. The sample has around 250,000 clones on record, roughly 89% of them singletons. The top ten clones comprise less than 3.5% of the sample.

The sample originates from a study of Ad26.COV2.S vaccination and SARS-CoV-2 variants (dated by TCRdb to 2020 to 2023). In the study overall: Vaccine-arm donors were drawn from COV1001, a multicentre, randomized, double-blind, placebo-controlled phase I-IIa trial of Ad26.COV2.S in healthy adults. The TCR-sequenced set comprised about 32 samples: 19 Ad26.COV2.S vaccine recipients, 5 placebo recipients and 8 SARS-CoV-2 convalescent individuals. TCRbeta repertoire sequencing was used to assess the specificity and breadth of SARS-CoV-2-reactive T cell receptors after Ad26.COV2.S vaccination. Trial participants were randomized into five groups of five: low-dose or high-dose Ad26.COV2.S given once or twice, or placebo on both occasions. Investigators remained blinded to trial group allocation during experiments and outcome assessment. Ad26.COV2.S was given intramuscularly at 5x10^10 or 1x10^11 viral particles, as a single shot or as two shots 56 days apart. General study outcomes and caveats: Ad26.COV2.S recipients had higher spike-specific TCR breadth than placebo recipients (P = 0.0014). Substantial breadth of spike-specific CD8+ and CD4+ T cell responses was reported after vaccination. Non-spike TCR breadth was comparable between vaccine and placebo recipients, consistent with the vaccine containing only spike. The study lacked the statistical power to compare responses across vaccine doses or regimens. The authors noted that the TCR breadth and depth analyses may have underestimated total T cell responses.

Sample: peripheral blood, taken in a trial of Ad26.COV2.S vaccine versus placebo. This clonotype was sampled from a person between 18 and 60 years old who received the Ad26.COV2.S COVID-19 vaccine or a placebo.

CDR3 region: CASSFLRLAGEARTQYF. The nucleotide sequence reads TGTGCCAGCAGTTTCCTTCGACTAGCGGGAGAAGCCCGGACGCAGTATTTT. The chain is made from TRBV27 and TRBJ2-3; 12 nucleotides in the junction match TRBD2. The germline V gene encodes CDR1 MNHEY and CDR2 SMNVEV (reference sequence). The CDR3 sequence holds 17 residues, the cysteine and phenylalanine included. The read is trimmed to its CDR3 DNA, 51 bases read in frame from base 1. V is cut back by 3 bases and J by 9 bases, with 13 bases in the junction unmatched.